This T cell receptor (beta chain) was sequenced for a study of T-cell reconstitution after alpha-beta-depleted transplantation in children. The V end was cut by 3 bases, the J end by 7 bases, with 22 bases between. Germline CDR1 and CDR2: SGHDN and FVKESK. The CDR3 spans 18 residues. Preparing the TCRbeta library involved the use of unique molecular identifiers. Via MiXCR, TCRdb re-called the PCR reads, giving one row per CDR3 protein. The sample has approximately 350,000 distinct CDR3 sequences, 13% seen once; the top ten hold around 4.1%. The V and J genes are TRBV14 and TRBJ1-6, with D possibly matching TRBD1 (6 bases). This specimen was PBMCs, taken from the stem cell graft. The source is a human donor who donated a stem cell graft to a child with Fanconi anemia. In DNA form, the CDR3 reads TGTGCCAGCAGCCACACCTCCCAGGGGTTTGGGGCAAATTCACCCCTCCACTTT. Protein: CASSHTSQGFGANSPLHF. The full variable domain, with the rest looked up from reference TRBV14 and TRBJ1-6, is EAGVTQFPSHSVIEKGQTVTLRCDPISGHDNLYWYRRVMGKEIKFLLHFVKESKQDESGMPNNRFLAERTGGTYSTLKVQPAELEDSGVYFCASSHTSQGFGANSPLHFGNGTRLTVT.